Listed below are T cell receptor beta chains from one sample, sequenced in a study of blood T cell repertoires in COVID-19. Assay used: immunoSEQ multiplex PCR; TCRdb lists only in-frame clones, some missing. The sample has roughly 90,000 clones, about 90% seen once. Sequenced: peripheral blood. The receptors stem from a man aged 45 to 65 with COVID-19, enrolled during active disease. Both conserved end residues are part of each CDR3. A D gene is named only where the DNA matches it firmly. Size tells how often a clone was seen (once, few, many) or the class of an expanded clone, and some rows leave it out.

abundance: NA
v_gene: TRBV10-2
j_gene: TRBJ2-2
d_gene: NA
CDR3nt: TGCGCCAGCACGGACTTGCAATGGGGGGAGCTGTTTTTT
CDR3aa: CASTDLQWGELFF

abundance: NA
v_gene: TRBV6-5
j_gene: TRBJ1-2
d_gene: TRBD1
CDR3nt: TGTGCCAGCAACCCCAGGGGGACGGGCCGCGGCTACACCTTC
CDR3aa: CASNPRGTGRGYTF

abundance: NA
v_gene: TRBV7-9
j_gene: TRBJ1-1
d_gene: NA
CDR3nt: TGTGCCAGCAGCTTAATGGAGGGCTTGACTGAAGCTTTCTTT
CDR3aa: CASSLMEGLTEAFF

abundance: NA
v_gene: TRBV4-3
j_gene: TRBJ1-2
d_gene: TRBD1
CDR3nt: TGCGCCAGCAGCCAAGTCCAGGGACAGGGGGGTAACTATGGCTACACCTTC
CDR3aa: CASSQVQGQGGNYGYTF

abundance: NA
v_gene: TRBV30
j_gene: TRBJ2-1
d_gene: TRBD1
CDR3nt: TGTGCCTGGATCGACAGGGGCCTTTACAATGAGCAGTTCTTC
CDR3aa: CAWIDRGLYNEQFF

abundance: NA
v_gene: TRBV9
j_gene: TRBJ2-1
d_gene: NA
CDR3nt: TGTGCCAGCAGCGGCGGTTGGACTGGGATCTACAATGAGCAGTTCTTC
CDR3aa: CASSGGWTGIYNEQFF

abundance: NA
v_gene: TRBV27
j_gene: TRBJ2-1
d_gene: NA
CDR3nt: TGTGCCAATCCGTACAATGAGCAGTTCTTC
CDR3aa: CANPYNEQFF

abundance: NA
v_gene: TRBV5-1
j_gene: TRBJ2-7
d_gene: NA
CDR3nt: TGCGCCAGCAGCTTGTCGCCGTCAGGAAACTACGAGCAGTACTTC
CDR3aa: CASSLSPSGNYEQYF

abundance: NA
v_gene: TRBV7-9
j_gene: TRBJ1-1
d_gene: NA
CDR3nt: TGTGCCAGCAGCCAGACAGCTATGAACACTGAAGCTTTCTTT
CDR3aa: CASSQTAMNTEAFF

abundance: NA
v_gene: TRBV7-8
j_gene: TRBJ1-2
d_gene: TRBD1
CDR3nt: TGTGCCAGCAACTTACAGGGGACAGACTATGGCTACACCTTC
CDR3aa: CASNLQGTDYGYTF

abundance: NA
v_gene: TRBV18
j_gene: TRBJ2-7
d_gene: NA
CDR3nt: TGTGCCAGCTCACCGCTACTACGGTTGGACTACGAGCAGTACTTC
CDR3aa: CASSPLLRLDYEQYF

abundance: few
v_gene: TRBV19
j_gene: TRBJ1-5
d_gene: NA
CDR3nt: TGTGCCAGTATCCCTTATTGGACAGAGCTAAATCAGCCCCAGCATTTT
CDR3aa: CASIPYWTELNQPQHF

abundance: once
v_gene: TRBV3-1/TRBV3-2
j_gene: TRBJ2-3
d_gene: TRBD2
CDR3nt: TGTGCCAGCAGCCTGCGGGGTAGCGGGGGTACGCCTAGCACAGATACGCAGTATTTT
CDR3aa: CASSLRGSGGTPSTDTQYF

abundance: NA
v_gene: TRBV7-2
j_gene: TRBJ2-2
d_gene: TRBD1
CDR3nt: TGTGCCAGCAGCTTAGCGGCAGGGGGCTTGACCGGGGAGCTGTTTTTT
CDR3aa: CASSLAAGGLTGELFF

abundance: NA
v_gene: TRBV19
j_gene: TRBJ1-6
d_gene: NA
CDR3nt: TGTGCCAGTAGTTCAACCGACTTTTCACCCCTCCACTTT
CDR3aa: CASSSTDFSPLHF

abundance: once
v_gene: TRBV3-1/TRBV3-2
j_gene: TRBJ2-7
d_gene: NA
CDR3nt: TGTGCCAGCAGCCAAGATCAGGCTTCCTACGAGCAGTACTTC
CDR3aa: CASSQDQASYEQYF

abundance: NA
v_gene: TRBV19
j_gene: TRBJ1-5
d_gene: NA
CDR3nt: TGTGCCAGTATCAGGGGTAATTATAGCAATCAGCCCCAGCATTTT
CDR3aa: CASIRGNYSNQPQHF

abundance: few
v_gene: TRBV6-5
j_gene: TRBJ2-7
d_gene: TRBD1
CDR3nt: TGTGCCAGCAGTTCTATCGGGACAGGGAACTACGAGCAGTACTTC
CDR3aa: CASSSIGTGNYEQYF

abundance: NA
v_gene: TRBV7-9
j_gene: TRBJ2-5
d_gene: TRBD2
CDR3nt: TGTGCCAGCAGCTTACGAGCGGGGCGCCAAGAGACCCAGTACTTC
CDR3aa: CASSLRAGRQETQYF

abundance: many
v_gene: TRBV10-3
j_gene: TRBJ2-7
d_gene: TRBD1
CDR3nt: TGTGCCACCATCGGGACAGGGGGGTCCTACGAGCAGTACTTC
CDR3aa: CATIGTGGSYEQYF

abundance: NA
v_gene: TRBV6-5
j_gene: TRBJ1-1
d_gene: NA
CDR3nt: TGTGCCAGCAACGGGGGTTTGGGCACTGAAGCTTTCTTT
CDR3aa: CASNGGLGTEAFF

abundance: NA
v_gene: TRBV30
j_gene: TRBJ1-2
d_gene: NA
CDR3nt: TGTGCCTGGAGTAAGACAGTTAACTATGGCTACACCTTC
CDR3aa: CAWSKTVNYGYTF

abundance: NA
v_gene: TRBV30
j_gene: TRBJ1-1
d_gene: NA
CDR3nt: TGTGCCTGGAGTCGCGGCTCGGGCACTGAAGCTTTCTTT
CDR3aa: CAWSRGSGTEAFF

abundance: NA
v_gene: TRBV5-1
j_gene: TRBJ1-1
d_gene: TRBD1
CDR3nt: TGCGCCAGCAGCGAGGGACAGGGGATCCCTGAAGCTTTCTTT
CDR3aa: CASSEGQGIPEAFF

abundance: NA
v_gene: TRBV3-1/TRBV3-2
j_gene: TRBJ1-6
d_gene: NA
CDR3nt: TGTGCCAGCAGCCAAGGGTTGGGCCTTAATTCACCCCTCCACTTT
CDR3aa: CASSQGLGLNSPLHF

abundance: NA
v_gene: TRBV9
j_gene: TRBJ2-1
d_gene: NA
CDR3nt: TGTGCCAGCAGCCATGGACTCCCCAATGAGCAGTTCTTC
CDR3aa: CASSHGLPNEQFF

abundance: NA
v_gene: TRBV5-1
j_gene: TRBJ2-3
d_gene: NA
CDR3nt: TGCGCCAGCAGCTTGGCCCCTTCCACAGATACGCAGTATTTT
CDR3aa: CASSLAPSTDTQYF

abundance: NA
v_gene: TRBV7-9
j_gene: TRBJ1-2
d_gene: NA
CDR3nt: TGTGCCAGCAGCCCAGAGGGCAGGCCAGACTATGGCTACACCTTC
CDR3aa: CASSPEGRPDYGYTF

abundance: once
v_gene: TRBV13
j_gene: TRBJ1-2
d_gene: TRBD1
CDR3nt: TGTGCCAGCAGCACCATTAACAGGGGATCTGGCTACACCTTC
CDR3aa: CASSTINRGSGYTF

abundance: NA
v_gene: TRBV19
j_gene: TRBJ2-2
d_gene: TRBD2
CDR3nt: TGTGCCAGTAGTACCGGGGGGGCCTTCACCGGGGAGCTGTTTTTT
CDR3aa: CASSTGGAFTGELFF